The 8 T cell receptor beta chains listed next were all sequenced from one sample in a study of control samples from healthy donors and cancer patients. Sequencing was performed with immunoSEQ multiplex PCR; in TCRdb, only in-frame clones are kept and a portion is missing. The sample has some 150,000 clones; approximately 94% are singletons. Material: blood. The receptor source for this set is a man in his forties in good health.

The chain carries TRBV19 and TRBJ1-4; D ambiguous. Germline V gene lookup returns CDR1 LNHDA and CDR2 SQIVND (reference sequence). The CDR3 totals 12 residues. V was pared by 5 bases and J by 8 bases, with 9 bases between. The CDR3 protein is CASSGALEKLFF. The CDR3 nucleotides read TGTGCCAGTAGTGGAGCTCTAGAAAAACTGTTTTTT. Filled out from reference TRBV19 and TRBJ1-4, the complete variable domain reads DGGITQSPKYLFRKEGQNVTLSCEQNLNHDAMYWYRQDPGQGLRLIYYSQIVNDFQKGDIAEGYSVSREKKESFPLTVTSAQKNPTAFYLCASSGALEKLFFGSGTQLSVL.

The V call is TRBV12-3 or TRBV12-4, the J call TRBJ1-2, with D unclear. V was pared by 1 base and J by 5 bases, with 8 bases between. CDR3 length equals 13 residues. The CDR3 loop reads CASSLDPGYGYTF. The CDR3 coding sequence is TGTGCCAGCAGTTTAGATCCAGGATATGGCTACACCTTC.

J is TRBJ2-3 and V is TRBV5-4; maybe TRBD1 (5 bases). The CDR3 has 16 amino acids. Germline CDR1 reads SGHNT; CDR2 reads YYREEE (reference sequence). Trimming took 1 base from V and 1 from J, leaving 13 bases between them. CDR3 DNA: TGTGCCAGCAGCTTGCGCAGGGTGTGGGGCACAGATACGCAGTATTTT. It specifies CASSLRRVWGTDTQYF.

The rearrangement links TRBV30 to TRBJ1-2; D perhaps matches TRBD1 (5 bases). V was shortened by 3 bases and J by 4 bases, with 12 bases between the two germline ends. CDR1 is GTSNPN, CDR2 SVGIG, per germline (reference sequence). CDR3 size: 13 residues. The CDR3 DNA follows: TGTGCCTGGAGCCCCCTGGACACCTATGGCTACACCTTC. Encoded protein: CAWSPLDTYGYTF.

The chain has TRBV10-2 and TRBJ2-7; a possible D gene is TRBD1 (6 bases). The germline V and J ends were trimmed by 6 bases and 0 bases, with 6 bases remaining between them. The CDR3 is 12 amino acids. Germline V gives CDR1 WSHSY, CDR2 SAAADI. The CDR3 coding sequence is TGCGCCAGCAGGGACAGCTCCTACGAGCAGTACTTC. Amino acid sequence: CASRDSSYEQYF.

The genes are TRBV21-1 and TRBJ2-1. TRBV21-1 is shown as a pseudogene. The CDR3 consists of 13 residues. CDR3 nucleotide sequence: TGTGCCAGCAGCGTGCGCTCAGAGAATGAGCAGTTCTTC. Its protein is CASSVRSENEQFF.

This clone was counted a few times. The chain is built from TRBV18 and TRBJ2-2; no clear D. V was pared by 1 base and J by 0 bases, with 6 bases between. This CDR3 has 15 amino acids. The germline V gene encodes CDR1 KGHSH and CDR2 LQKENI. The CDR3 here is CASSPLPSNTGELFF. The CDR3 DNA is TGTGCCAGCTCACCACTTCCCTCGAACACCGGGGAGCTGTTTTTT.

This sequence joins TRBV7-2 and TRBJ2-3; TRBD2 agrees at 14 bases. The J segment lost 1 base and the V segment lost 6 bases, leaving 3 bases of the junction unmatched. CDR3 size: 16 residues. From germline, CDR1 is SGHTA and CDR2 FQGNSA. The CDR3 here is CASRETSGGGTDTQYF. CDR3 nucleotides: TGTGCCAGCAGGGAGACTAGCGGGGGGGGCACAGATACGCAGTATTTT.